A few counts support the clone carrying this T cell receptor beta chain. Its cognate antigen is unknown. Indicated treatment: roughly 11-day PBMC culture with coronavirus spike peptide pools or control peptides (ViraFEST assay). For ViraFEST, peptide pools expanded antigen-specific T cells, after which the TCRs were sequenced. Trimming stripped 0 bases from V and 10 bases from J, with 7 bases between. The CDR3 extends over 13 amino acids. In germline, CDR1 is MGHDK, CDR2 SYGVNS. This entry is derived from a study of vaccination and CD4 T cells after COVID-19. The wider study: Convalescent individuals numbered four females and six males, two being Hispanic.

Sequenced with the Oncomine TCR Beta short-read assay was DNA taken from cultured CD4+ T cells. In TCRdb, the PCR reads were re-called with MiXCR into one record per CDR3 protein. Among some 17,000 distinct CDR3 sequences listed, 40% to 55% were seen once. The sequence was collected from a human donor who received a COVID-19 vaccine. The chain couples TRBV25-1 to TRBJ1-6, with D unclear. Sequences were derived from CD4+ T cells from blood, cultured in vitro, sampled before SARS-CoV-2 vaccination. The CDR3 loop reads CASSEYKDSPLHF. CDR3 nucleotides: TGTGCCAGCAGTGAATATAAGGACTCACCCCTCCACTTT.